A selection of T cell receptor beta chains follows, all from one sample in a study of T cells after yellow fever vaccination. TCRdb used MiXCR to reprocess the 5' RACE reads, holding one entry per CDR3 protein. The data show 620,000 or so distinct CDR3 sequences, roughly a sixth seen once. The material was PBMCs, obtained 5 days after the first yellow fever vaccination. The receptors derive from a man aged 18-30 years who received the YFV17D yellow fever vaccine. The CDR3 runs from the conserved cysteine through the conserved F or W. The D gene is left open where the match is weak. Rows give clone size only sometimes, using once, few, many, or a class for an expanded clone.

j_call clone_size d_call v_call cdr3_nt cdr3_aa
TRBJ1-2 - TRBD1 TRBV28 TGTGCCAGCAGTCCCGGGACAGCTTTTTCCTATGGCTACACCTTC CASSPGTAFSYGYTF
TRBJ1-1 - - TRBV6-5 TGTGCCAGCAGTTTCCCACCCCCTAACACTGAAGCTTTCTTT CASSFPPPNTEAFF
TRBJ1-4 few - TRBV7-9 TGTGCCAGCAGCTTGCCCCAGGGGAGGGAAAAACTGTTTTTT CASSLPQGREKLFF
TRBJ1-6 few TRBD1 TRBV4-3 TGCGCCAGCAGCCAAGGAGACAGGGGATCACCCCTCCACTTT CASSQGDRGSPLHF
TRBJ1-6 few - TRBV7-9 TGTGCCAGCCTGGGGGGCCATAATTCACCCCTCCACTTT CASLGGHNSPLHF
TRBJ2-6 few TRBD1 TRBV5-1 TGCGCCAGCAGCTTGCAGTCAGGGGGCGGCTCTGGGGCCAACGTCCTGACTTTC CASSLQSGGGSGANVLTF
TRBJ2-6 few TRBD2 TRBV7-2 TGTGCCAGCAGCTTAGCGCGGGGGGCTGGGGCCAACGTCCTGACTTTC CASSLARGAGANVLTF
TRBJ2-1 few TRBD2 TRBV30 TGTGCCTGGAAAGGAGCGGGGGGTAAGAATGAGCAGTTCTTC CAWKGAGGKNEQFF
TRBJ2-3 few - TRBV20-1 TGCAGTGCTTGGAGAGCGATGAGCACAGATACGCAGTATTTT CSAWRAMSTDTQYF
TRBJ2-3 few - TRBV28 TGTGCCAGCAGTGTCCTTCTAGGGGGGCAGGGAGATACGCAGTATTTT CASSVLLGGQGDTQYF
TRBJ1-6 few - TRBV4-2 TGTGCCAGCAGACAACGGGACGGGAATTCACCCCTCCACTTT CASRQRDGNSPLHF
TRBJ2-1 - TRBD1 TRBV2 TGTGCCAGCAGTGACGAGGGGGCCTATGAGCAGTTCTTC CASSDEGAYEQFF
TRBJ2-7 few - TRBV29-1 TGCAGCGTTGAAGAACTCTACGAGCAGTACTTC CSVEELYEQYF
TRBJ2-3 - TRBD2 TRBV3-1 TGTGCCAGCAGCCAATTCACGGGACTAGCGACAGATACGCAGTATTTT CASSQFTGLATDTQYF